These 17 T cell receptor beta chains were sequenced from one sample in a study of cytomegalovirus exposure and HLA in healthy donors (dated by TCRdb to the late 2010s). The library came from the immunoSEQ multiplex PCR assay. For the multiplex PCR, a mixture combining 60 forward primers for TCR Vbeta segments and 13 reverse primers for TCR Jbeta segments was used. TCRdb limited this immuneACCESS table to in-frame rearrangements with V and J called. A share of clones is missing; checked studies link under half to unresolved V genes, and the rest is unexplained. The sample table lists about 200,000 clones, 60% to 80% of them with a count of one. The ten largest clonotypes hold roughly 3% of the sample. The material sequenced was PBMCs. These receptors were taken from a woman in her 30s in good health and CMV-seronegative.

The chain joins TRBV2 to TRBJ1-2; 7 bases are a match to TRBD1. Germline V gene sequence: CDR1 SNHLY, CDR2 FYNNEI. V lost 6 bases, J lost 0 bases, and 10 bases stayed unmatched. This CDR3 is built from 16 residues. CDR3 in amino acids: CASSVDRRGTNYGYTF. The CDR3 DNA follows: TGTGCCAGCAGCGTGGACAGGCGCGGGACTAACTATGGCTACACCTTC.

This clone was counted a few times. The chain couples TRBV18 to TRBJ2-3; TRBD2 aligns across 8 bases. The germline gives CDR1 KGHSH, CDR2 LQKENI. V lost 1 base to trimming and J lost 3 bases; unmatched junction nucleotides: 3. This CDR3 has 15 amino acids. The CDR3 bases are TGTGCCAGCTCACCACAAGCGGGGGCGACAGATACGCAGTATTTT. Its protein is CASSPQAGATDTQYF. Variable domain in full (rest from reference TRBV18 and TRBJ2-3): NAGVMQNPRHLVRRRGQEARLRCSPMKGHSHVYWYRQLPEEGLKFMVYLQKENIIDESGMPKERFSAEFPKEGPSILRIQQVVRGDSAAYFCASSPQAGATDTQYFGPGTRLTVL.

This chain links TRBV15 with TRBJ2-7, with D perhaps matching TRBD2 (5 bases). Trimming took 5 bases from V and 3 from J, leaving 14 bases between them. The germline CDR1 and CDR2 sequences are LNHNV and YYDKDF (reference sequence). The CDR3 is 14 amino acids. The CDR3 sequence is CATSPGILNYEQYF. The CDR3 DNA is TGTGCCACCAGCCCGGGGATTCTCAACTACGAGCAGTACTTC.

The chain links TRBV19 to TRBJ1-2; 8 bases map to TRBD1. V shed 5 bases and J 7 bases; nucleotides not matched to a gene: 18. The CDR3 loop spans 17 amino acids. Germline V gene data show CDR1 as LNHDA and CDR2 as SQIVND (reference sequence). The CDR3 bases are TGTGCCAGTAGTTCCTCCGGGACAGGCGCCCTTTGGGGTGGCTACACCTTC. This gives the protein CASSSSGTGALWGGYTF.

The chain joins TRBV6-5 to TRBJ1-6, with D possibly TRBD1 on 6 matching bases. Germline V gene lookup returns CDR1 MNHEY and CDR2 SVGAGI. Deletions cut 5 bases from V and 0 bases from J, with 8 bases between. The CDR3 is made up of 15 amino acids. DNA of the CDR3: TGTGCCAGCAGTAGGGGGAGCTCCTATAATTCACCCCTCCACTTT. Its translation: CASSRGSSYNSPLHF.

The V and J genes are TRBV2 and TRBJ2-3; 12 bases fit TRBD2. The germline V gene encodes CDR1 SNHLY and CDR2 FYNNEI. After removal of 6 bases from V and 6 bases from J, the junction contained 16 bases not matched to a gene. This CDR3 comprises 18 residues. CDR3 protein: CASSPHELAGGPKDTQYF. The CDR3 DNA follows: TGTGCCAGCAGCCCCCACGAGCTAGCGGGAGGGCCCAAGGATACGCAGTATTTT.

The CDR3 coding sequence is TGTGCCAGCAGCGTAGACAGTAGTTACGCCCCAGATACGCAGTATTTT. Translated, it gives CASSVDSSYAPDTQYF. V usage is TRBV9 and J usage is TRBJ2-3, with no clear D. This CDR3 is built from 16 residues. The V gene lost 0 bases and the J gene lost 4 bases, with 15 bases spanning the gap. The germline V gene has CDR1 SGDLS and CDR2 YYNGEE.

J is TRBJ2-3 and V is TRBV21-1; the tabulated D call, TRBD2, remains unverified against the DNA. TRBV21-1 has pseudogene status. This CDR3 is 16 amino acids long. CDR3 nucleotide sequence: TGTGCCAGCATAGCAAATTGGCGGGGGGACACAGATACGCAGTATTTT. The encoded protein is CASIANWRGDTDTQYF.

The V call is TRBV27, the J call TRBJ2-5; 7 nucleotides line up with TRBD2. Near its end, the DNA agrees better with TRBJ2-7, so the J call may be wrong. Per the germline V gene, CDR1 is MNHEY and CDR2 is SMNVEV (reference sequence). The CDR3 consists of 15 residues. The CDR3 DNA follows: TGTGCCAGCAGTTTGACTAGCCGCCTGCTGAACGAGCAGTACTTC. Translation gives CASSLTSRLLNEQYF.

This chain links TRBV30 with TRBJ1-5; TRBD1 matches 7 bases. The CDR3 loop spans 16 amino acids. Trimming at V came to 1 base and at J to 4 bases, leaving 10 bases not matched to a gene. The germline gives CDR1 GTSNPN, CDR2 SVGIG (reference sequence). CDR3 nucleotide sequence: TGTGCCTGGAGTGCCAACCGGGACAGCCAGAATCAGCCCCAGCATTTT. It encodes CAWSANRDSQNQPQHF. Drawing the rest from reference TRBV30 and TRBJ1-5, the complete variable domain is SQTIHQWPATLVQPVGSPLSLECTVEGTSNPNLYWYRQAAGRGLQLLFYSVGIGQISSEVPQNLSASRPQDRQFILSSKKLLLSDSGFYLCAWSANRDSQNQPQHFGDGTRLSIL.

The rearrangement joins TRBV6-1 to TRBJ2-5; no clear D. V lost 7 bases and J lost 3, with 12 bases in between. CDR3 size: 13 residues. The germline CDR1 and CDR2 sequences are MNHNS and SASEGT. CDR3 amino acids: CASTWSIEETQYF. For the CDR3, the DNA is TGTGCCAGCACTTGGTCAATAGAAGAGACCCAGTACTTC.

The CDR3 loop reads CASSRTGFNTGELFF. As DNA, the CDR3 is TGTGCCAGCAGCCGTACAGGGTTTAACACCGGGGAGCTGTTTTTT. The chain uses TRBV11-2 and TRBJ2-2, with a weak D call TRBD1 (6 bases). V gave up 5 bases and J gave up 2 bases, with 12 bases separating them. The CDR3 sequence is 15 residues long. Germline V gene sequence: CDR1 SGHAT, CDR2 FQNNGV.

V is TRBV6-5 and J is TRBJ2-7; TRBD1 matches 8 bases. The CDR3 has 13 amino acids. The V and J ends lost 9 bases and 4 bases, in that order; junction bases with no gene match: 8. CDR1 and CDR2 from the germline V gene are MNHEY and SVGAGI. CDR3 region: CASRTGKSYEQYF. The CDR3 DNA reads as TGTGCCAGTCGGACAGGGAAATCATACGAGCAGTACTTC.

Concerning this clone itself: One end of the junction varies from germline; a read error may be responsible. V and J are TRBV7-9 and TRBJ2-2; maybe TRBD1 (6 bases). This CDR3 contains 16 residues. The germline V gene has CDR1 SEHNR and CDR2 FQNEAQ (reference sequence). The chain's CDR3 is CSSSLGDTGPAGELFF. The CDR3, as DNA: TGTTCCAGCAGCTTGGGGGACACCGGACCGGCCGGGGAGCTGTTTTTT.

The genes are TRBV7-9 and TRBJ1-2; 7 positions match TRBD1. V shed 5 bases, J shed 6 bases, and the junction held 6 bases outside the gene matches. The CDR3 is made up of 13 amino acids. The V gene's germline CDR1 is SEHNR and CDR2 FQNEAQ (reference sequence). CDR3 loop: CASSRRGQDGYTF. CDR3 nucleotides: TGTGCCAGCAGCCGAAGGGGGCAGGATGGCTACACCTTC.

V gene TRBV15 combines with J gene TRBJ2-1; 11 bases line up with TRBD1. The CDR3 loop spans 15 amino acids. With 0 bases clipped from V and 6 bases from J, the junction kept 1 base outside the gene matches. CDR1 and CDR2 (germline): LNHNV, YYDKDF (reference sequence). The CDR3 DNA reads TGTGCCACCAGCAGAGATGGGACAGGGGGCAATGAGCAGTTCTTC. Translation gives CATSRDGTGGNEQFF.

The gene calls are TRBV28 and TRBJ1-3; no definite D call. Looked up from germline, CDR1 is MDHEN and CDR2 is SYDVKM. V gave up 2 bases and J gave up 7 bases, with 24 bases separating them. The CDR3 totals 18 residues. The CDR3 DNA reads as TGTGCCAGCAGTTTAAGGTTTGGCGGTACATCGCACGGGAACACCATATATTTT. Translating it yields CASSLRFGGTSHGNTIYF.